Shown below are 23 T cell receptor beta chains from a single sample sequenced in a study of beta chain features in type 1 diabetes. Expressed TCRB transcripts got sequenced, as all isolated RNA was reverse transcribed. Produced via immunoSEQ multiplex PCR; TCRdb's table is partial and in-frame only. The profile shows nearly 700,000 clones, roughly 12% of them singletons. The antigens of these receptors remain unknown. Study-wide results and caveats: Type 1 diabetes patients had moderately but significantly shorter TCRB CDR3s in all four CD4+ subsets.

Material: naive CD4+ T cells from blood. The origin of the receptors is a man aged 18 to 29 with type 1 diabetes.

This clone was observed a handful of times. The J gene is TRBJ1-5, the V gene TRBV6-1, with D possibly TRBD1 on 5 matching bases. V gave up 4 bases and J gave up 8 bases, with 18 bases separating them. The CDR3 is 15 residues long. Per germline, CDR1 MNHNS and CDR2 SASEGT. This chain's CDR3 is CASSGGKAQVEPQHF. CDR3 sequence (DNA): TGTGCCAGCAGTGGGGGGAAGGCCCAAGTGGAGCCCCAGCATTTT.

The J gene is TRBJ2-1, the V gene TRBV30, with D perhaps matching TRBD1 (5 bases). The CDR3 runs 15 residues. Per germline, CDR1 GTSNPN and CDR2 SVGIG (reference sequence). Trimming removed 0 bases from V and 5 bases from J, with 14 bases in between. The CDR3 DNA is TGTGCCTGGAGTGTAGGCCAGGGCGTACACAATGAGCAGTTCTTC. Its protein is CAWSVGQGVHNEQFF.

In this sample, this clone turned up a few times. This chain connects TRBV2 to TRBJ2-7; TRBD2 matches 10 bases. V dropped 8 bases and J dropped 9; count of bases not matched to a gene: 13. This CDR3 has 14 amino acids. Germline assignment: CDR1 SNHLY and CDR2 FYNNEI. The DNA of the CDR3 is TGTGCCAGCCAGGGACTAGCGTCACGACAGGTGCAGTACTTC. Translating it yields CASQGLASRQVQYF.

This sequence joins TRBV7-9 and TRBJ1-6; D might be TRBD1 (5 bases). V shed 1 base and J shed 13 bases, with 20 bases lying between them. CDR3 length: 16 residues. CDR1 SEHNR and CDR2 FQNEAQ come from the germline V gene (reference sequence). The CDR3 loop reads CASSLVPGGGTYPLHF. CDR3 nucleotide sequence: TGTGCCAGCAGCTTAGTACCCGGGGGAGGGACGTACCCCCTCCACTTT.

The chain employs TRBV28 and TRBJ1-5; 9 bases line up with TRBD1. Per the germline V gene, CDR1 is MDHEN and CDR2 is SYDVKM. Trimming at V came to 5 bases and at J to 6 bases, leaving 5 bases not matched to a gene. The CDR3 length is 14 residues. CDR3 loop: CASSRGTGSQPQHF. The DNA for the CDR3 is TGTGCCAGCAGTAGAGGGACAGGGAGTCAGCCCCAGCATTTT.

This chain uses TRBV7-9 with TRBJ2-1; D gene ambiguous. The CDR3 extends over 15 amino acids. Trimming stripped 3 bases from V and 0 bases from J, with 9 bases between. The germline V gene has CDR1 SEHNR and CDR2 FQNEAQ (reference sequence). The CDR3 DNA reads TGTGCCAGCAGCTTCTCCAGGAGCTCCTACAATGAGCAGTTCTTC. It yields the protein CASSFSRSSYNEQFF. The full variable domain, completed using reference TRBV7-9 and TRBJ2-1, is DTGVSQNPRHKITKRGQNVTFRCDPISEHNRLYWYRQTLGQGPEFLTYFQNEAQLEKSRLLSDRFSAERPKGSFSTLEIQRTEQGDSAMYLCASSFSRSSYNEQFFGPGTRLTVL.

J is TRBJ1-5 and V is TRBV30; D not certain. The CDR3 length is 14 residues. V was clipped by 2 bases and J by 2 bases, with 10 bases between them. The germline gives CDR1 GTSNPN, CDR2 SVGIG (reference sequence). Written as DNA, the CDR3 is TGTGCCTGGAGTTCCGGAATTGGCAATCAGCCCCAGCATTTT. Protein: CAWSSGIGNQPQHF.

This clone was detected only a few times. CDR3 sequence (DNA): TGCGCCAGCAGATCCGGGGATACTCCCTACGAGCAGTACTTC. It translates to CASRSGDTPYEQYF. V and J are TRBV5-1 and TRBJ2-7; D is perhaps TRBD2 (5 bases). The CDR3 consists of 14 residues. Trimming cost V 5 bases and J 2 bases, with 14 bases left between them. Germline V CDR1 and CDR2: SGHRS, YFSETQ. The full variable domain, completed using reference TRBV5-1 and TRBJ2-7, is KAGVTQTPRYLIKTRGQQVTLSCSPISGHRSVSWYQQTPGQGLQFLFEYFSETQRNKGNFPGRFSGRQFSNSRSEMNVSTLELGDSALYLCASRSGDTPYEQYFGPGTRLTVT.

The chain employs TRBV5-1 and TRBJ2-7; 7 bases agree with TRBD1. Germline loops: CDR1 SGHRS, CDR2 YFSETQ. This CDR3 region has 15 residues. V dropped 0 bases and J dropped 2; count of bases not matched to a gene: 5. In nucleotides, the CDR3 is TGCGCCAGCAGCTTGGGACAGGGCGCCCCCTACGAGCAGTACTTC. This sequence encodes CASSLGQGAPYEQYF.

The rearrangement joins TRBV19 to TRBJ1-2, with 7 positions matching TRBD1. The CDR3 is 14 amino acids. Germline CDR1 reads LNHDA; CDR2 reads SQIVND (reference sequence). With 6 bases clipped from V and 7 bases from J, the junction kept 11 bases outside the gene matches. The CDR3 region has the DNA TGTGCCAGTAGGATGGGACAGACAGACCTTGGCTACACCTTC. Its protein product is CASRMGQTDLGYTF.

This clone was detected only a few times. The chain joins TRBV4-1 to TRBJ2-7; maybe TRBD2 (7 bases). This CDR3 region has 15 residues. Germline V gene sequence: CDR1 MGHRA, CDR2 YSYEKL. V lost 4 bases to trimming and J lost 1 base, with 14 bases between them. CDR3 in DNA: TGCGCCAGCAGCCTGCGCGGGGGCCTGTCCTACGAGCAGTACTTC. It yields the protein CASSLRGGLSYEQYF.

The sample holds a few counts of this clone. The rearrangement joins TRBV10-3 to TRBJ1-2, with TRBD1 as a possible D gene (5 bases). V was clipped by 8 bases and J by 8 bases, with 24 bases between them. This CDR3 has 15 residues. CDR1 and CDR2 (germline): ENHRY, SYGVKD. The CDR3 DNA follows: TGTGCCATCCGGGGCCTCCCCACGGTCGGTGGGGGCTACACCTTC. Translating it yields CAIRGLPTVGGGYTF.

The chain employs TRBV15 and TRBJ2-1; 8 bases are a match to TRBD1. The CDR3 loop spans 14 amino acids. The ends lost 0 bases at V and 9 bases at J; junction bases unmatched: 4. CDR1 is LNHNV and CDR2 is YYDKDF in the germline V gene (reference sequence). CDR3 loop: CATSRDQGAGEQFF. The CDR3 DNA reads TGTGCCACCAGCAGAGATCAGGGGGCGGGTGAGCAGTTCTTC.

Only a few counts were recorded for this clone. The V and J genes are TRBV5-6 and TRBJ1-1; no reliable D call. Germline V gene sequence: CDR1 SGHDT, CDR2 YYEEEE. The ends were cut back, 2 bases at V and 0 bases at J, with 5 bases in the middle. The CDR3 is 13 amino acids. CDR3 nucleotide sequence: TGTGCCAGCAGCTTAACCCTGAACACTGAAGCTTTCTTT. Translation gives CASSLTLNTEAFF. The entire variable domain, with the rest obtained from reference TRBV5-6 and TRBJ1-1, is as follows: DAGVTQSPTHLIKTRGQQVTLRCSPKSGHDTVSWYQQALGQGPQFIFQYYEEEERQRGNFPDRFSGHQFPNYSSELNVNALLLGDSALYLCASSLTLNTEAFFGQGTRLTVV.

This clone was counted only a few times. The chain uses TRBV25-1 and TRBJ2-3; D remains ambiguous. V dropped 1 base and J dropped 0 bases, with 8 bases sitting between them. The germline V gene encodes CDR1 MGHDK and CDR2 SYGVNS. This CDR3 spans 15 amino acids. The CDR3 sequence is CASSEFKASTDTQYF. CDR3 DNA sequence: TGTGCCAGCAGTGAATTCAAGGCGAGCACAGATACGCAGTATTTT.

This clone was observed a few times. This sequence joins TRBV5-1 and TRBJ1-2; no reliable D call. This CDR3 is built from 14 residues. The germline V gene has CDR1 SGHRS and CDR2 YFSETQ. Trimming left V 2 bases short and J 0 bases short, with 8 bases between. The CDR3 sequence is CASSFGQANYGYTF. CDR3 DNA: TGCGCCAGCAGCTTTGGTCAAGCTAACTATGGCTACACCTTC. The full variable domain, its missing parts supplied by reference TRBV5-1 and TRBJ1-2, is KAGVTQTPRYLIKTRGQQVTLSCSPISGHRSVSWYQQTPGQGLQFLFEYFSETQRNKGNFPGRFSGRQFSNSRSEMNVSTLELGDSALYLCASSFGQANYGYTFGSGTRLTVV.

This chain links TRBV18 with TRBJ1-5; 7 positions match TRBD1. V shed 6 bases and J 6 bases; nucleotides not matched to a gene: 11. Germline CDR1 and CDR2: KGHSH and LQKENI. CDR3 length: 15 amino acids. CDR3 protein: CASSFLEGATQPQHF. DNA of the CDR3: TGTGCCAGCTCCTTCCTAGAGGGGGCTACTCAGCCCCAGCATTTT.

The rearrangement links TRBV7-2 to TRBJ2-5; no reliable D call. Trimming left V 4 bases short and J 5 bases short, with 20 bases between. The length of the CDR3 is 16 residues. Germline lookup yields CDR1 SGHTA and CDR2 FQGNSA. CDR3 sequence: CASSSTNLLLGETQYF. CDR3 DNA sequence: TGTGCCAGCAGCTCCACCAACCTCCTACTCGGGGAGACCCAGTACTTC.

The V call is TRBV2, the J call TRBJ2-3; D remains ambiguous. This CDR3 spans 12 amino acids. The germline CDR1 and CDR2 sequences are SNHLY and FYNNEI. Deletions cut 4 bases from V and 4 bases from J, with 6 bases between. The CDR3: CASSGFPDTQYF. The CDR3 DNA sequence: TGTGCCAGCAGTGGGTTCCCAGATACGCAGTATTTT.

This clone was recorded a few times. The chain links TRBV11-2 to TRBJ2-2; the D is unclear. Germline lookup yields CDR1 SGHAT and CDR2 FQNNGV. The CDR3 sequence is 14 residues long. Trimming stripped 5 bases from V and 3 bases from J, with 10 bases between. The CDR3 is CASSPLYDTGELFF. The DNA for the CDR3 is TGTGCCAGCAGCCCCCTATACGACACCGGGGAGCTGTTTTTT.

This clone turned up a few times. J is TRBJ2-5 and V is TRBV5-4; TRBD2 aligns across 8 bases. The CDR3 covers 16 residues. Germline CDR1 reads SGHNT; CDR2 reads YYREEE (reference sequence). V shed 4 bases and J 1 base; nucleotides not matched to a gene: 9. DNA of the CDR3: TGTGCCAGCAGCCCGGGCCAGCGGGGGATCCAAGAGACCCAGTACTTC. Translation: CASSPGQRGIQETQYF.

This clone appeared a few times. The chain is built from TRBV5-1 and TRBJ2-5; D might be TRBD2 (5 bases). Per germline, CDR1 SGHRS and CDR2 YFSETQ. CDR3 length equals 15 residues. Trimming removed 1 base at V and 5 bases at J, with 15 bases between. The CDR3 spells CASSLRSSWEETQYF. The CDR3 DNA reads TGCGCCAGCAGCTTGAGGTCTAGCTGGGAGGAGACCCAGTACTTC.

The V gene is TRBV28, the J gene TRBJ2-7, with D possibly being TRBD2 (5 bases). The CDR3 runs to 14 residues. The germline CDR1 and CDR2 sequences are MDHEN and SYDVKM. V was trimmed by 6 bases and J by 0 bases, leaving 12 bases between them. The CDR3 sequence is CASRLLGSSYEQYF. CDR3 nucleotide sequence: TGTGCCAGCAGGCTACTAGGGAGCTCCTACGAGCAGTACTTC.